This T cell receptor (beta chain) was sequenced for a study of blood T cell repertoires in COVID-19. Study-level background: Samples of COVID-19 (acute and convalescent) were obtained from the United States, Italy and Spain.

In the original analysis: By means of reference gene primer amplification, nucleated cell counts were estimated. Libraries were prepared by immunoSEQ multiplex PCR; TCRdb keeps only in-frame clonotypes and omits some of them. V, J and clone size derive from that table, while D and trimming were established from the DNA sequence. The sample holds 140,000 or so clones; about 83% are singletons and the top ten take approximately 17%. Germline CDR1 reads LGHDT; CDR2 reads YNNKEL (reference sequence). The CDR3 runs 17 residues. Deletions cut 0 bases from V and 7 bases from J, with 19 bases between. The sequence derives from a man aged 45 to 65 with acute or convalescent COVID-19. Sequenced material: peripheral blood. The V call is TRBV3-1 (or the pseudogene TRBV3-2), the J call TRBJ1-3; D is unresolved. CDR3 DNA sequence: TGTGCCAGCAGCCAAGATGGAGAAGGCTGGGTTGGGAACACCATATATTTT. It codes for CASSQDGEGWVGNTIYF.